This T cell receptor (beta chain) was observed in a study of blood T cell repertoires in COVID-19. Sequencing was performed with immunoSEQ multiplex PCR; in TCRdb, only in-frame clones are kept and a portion is missing. The table has some 15,000 clones, around 91% seen once. This clone is a singleton in its sample. This CDR3 has 14 residues. Germline CDR1 reads SNHLY; CDR2 reads FYNNEI. With V trimmed by 7 bases and J by 9 bases, 11 bases remained unmatched. The sequence derives from a man aged 45-65 years with active COVID-19. Sequenced: peripheral blood. The chain employs TRBV2 and TRBJ2-1, with 8 bases matching TRBD2. CDR3 sequence reads: CASNAASGYSEQFF. CDR3 in DNA: TGTGCCAGCAATGCCGCTAGCGGGTATAGTGAGCAGTTCTTC.